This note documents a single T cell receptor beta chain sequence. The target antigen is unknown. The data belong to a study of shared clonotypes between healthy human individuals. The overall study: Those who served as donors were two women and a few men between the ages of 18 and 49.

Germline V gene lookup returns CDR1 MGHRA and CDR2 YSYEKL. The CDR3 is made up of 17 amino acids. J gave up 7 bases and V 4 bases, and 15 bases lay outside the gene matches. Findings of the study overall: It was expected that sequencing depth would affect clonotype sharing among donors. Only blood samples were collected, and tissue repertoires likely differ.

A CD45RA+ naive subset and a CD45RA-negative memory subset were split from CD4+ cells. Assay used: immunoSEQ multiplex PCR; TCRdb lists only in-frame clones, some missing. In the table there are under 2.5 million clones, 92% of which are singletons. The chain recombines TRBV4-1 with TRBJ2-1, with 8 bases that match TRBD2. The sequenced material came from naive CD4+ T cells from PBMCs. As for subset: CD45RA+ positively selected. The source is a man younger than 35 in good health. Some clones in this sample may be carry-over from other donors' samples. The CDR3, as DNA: TGCGCCAGCAGCCGTGGATCGGTTAGCGGGAATCCTAATGAGCAGTTCTTC. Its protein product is CASSRGSVSGNPNEQFF.